The sequence of this TCR beta chain was determined in a study of long-term antiretroviral therapy in people with HIV. Whole-study results and caveats: Whichever time point was examined, clones expanded before ART dominated the repertoire.

This CDR3 is 14 amino acids long. With 5 bases clipped from V and 8 bases from J, the junction kept 7 bases outside the gene matches. Germline-derived CDR1 and CDR2 are SGHTA and FQGNSA. The content of samples before DNA extraction was about 0.9-11 million cryopreserved PBMC. Researchers report immunoSEQ v3.0 was run at survey level. The protocol was immunoSEQ multiplex PCR, while the TCRdb copy is restricted to in-frame clones and leaves out a portion. The sample holds 20,000 to 25,000 clones, 65% to 90% seen once. This clone has just a few counts. The antigen is not known. The sequence was collected from a young man with HIV. The rearrangement joins TRBV7-2 to TRBJ2-1, with 9 bases identical to TRBD1. The sample consisted of unsorted PBMCs, taken 0.1 years before starting antiretroviral therapy. The CDR3 DNA sequence: TGTGCCAGCAGCCTACGCCGGACAGGGGATGAGCAGTTCTTC. It is translated as CASSLRRTGDEQFF.